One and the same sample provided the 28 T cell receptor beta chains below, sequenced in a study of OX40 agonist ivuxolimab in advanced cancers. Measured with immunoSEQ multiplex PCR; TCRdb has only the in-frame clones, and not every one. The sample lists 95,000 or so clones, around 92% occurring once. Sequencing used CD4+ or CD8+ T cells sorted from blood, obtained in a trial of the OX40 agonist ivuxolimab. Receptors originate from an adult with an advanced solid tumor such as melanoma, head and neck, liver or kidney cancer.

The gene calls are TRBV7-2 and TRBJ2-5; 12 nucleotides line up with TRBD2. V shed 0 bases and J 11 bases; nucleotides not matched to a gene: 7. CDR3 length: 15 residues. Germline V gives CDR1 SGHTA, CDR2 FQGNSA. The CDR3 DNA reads TGTGCCAGCAGCTTAGCGCTGACTAGCGGGGGCGGTCAGTACTTC. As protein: CASSLALTSGGGQYF.

CDR3 in amino acids: CASSTGSDEQYF. The CDR3 coding sequence is TGTGCCAGCAGTACAGGGTCGGACGAGCAGTACTTC. The chain recombines TRBV11-3 with TRBJ2-7; tentatively, D is TRBD1 (6 bases). V lost 6 bases and J 5 bases, leaving 11 bases between the germline ends. Germline loops: CDR1 SGHNT, CDR2 YENEEA. The CDR3 contains 12 residues.

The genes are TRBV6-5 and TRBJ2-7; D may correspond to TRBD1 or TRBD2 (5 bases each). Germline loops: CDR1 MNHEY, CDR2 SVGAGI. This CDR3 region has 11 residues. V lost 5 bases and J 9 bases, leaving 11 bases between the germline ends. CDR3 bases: TGTGCCAGCAGTCCCAAGAGGGGGCAGTACTTC. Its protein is CASSPKRGQYF.

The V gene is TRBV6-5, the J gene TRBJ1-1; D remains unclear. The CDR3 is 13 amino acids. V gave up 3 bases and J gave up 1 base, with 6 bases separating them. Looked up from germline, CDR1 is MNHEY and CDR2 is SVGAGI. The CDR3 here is CASSYQENTEAFF. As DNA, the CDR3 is TGTGCCAGCAGTTATCAGGAGAACACTGAAGCTTTCTTT.

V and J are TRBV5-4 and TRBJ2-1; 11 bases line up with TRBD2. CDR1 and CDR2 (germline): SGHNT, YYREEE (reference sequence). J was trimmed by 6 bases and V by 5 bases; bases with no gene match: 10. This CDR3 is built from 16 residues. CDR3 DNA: TGTGCCAGCAGTTTCGAGGGACTAGCGGAGGCCAATGAGCAGTTCTTC. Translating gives CASSFEGLAEANEQFF.

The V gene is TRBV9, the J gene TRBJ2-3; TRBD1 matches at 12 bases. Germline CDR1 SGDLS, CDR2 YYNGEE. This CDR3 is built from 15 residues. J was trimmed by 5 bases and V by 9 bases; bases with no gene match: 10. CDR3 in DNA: TGTGCCACAGCCCCATGGGACAGGGGGCAAGATACGCAGTATTTT. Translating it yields CATAPWDRGQDTQYF.

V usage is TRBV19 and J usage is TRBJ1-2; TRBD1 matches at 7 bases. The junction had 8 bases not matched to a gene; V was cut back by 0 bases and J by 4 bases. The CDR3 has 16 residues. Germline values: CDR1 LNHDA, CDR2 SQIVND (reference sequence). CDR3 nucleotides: TGTGCCAGTAGTATAGACGCTTGGGACAGCCCCTATGGCTACACCTTC. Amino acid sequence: CASSIDAWDSPYGYTF.

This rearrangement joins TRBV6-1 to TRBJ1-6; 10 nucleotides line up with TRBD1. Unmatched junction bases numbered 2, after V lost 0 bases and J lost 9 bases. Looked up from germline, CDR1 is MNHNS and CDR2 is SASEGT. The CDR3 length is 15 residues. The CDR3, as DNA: TGTGCCAGCAGTGAAGCTGGGACAGGGGTTTCACCCCTCCACTTT. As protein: CASSEAGTGVSPLHF.

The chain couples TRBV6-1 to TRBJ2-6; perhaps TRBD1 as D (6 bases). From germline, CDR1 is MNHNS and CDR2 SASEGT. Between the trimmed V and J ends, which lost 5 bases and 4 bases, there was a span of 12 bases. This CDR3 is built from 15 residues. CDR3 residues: CASSSQGTGANVLTF. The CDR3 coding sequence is TGTGCCAGCAGTTCACAGGGAACCGGGGCCAACGTCCTGACTTTC.

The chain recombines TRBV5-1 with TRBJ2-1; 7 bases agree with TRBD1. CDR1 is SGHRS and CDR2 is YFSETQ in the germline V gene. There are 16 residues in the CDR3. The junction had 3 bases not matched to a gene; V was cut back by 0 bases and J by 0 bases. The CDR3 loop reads CASSLAGQPSYNEQFF. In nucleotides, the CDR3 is TGCGCCAGCAGCTTGGCGGGACAGCCCTCCTACAATGAGCAGTTCTTC.

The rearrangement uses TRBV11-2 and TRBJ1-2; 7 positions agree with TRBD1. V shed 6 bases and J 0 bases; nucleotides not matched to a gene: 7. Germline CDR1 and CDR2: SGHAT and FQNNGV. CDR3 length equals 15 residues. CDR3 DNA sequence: TGTGCCAGCAGTTTCCTGGACAGGCCTAACTATGGCTACACCTTC. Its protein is CASSFLDRPNYGYTF.

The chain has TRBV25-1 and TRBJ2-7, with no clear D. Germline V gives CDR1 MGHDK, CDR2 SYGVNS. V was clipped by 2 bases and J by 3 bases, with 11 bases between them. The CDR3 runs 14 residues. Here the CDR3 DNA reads TGTGCCAGCAGTGAAGTTGGAGCCAACTACGAGCAGTACTTC. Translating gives CASSEVGANYEQYF.

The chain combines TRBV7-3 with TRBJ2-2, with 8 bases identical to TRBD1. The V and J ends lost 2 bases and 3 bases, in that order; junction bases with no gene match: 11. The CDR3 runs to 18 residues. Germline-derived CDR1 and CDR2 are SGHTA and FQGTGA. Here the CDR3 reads CASSLFGRQGTYTGELFF. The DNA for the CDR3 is TGTGCCAGCAGCTTATTTGGGCGACAGGGGACATACACCGGGGAGCTGTTTTTT.

As DNA, the CDR3 is TGCGCCAGCAGCACAAGGGATGGGAACACCGGGGAGCTGTTTTTT. It encodes CASSTRDGNTGELFF. This chain joins TRBV4-1 and TRBJ2-2; D call uncertain. This CDR3 is built from 15 residues. The germline V and J ends were trimmed by 5 bases and 1 base, with 11 bases remaining between them. Germline V gives CDR1 MGHRA, CDR2 YSYEKL.

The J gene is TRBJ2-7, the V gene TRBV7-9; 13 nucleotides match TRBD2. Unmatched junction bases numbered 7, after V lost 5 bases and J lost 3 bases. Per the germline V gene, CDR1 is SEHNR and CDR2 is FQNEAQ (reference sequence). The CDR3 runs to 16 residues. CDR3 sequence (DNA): TGTGCCAGCAGCCCGGGGACTAGCGGGAATCTCTACGAGCAGTACTTC. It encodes CASSPGTSGNLYEQYF.

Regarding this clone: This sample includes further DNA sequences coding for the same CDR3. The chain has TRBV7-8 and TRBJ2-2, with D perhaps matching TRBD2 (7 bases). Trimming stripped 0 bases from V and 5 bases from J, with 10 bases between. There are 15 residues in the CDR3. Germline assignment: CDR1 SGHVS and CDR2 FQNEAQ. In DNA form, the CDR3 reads TGTGCCAGCAGCTTAGCGGGAGGGGGGACCGGGGAGCTGTTTTTT. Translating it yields CASSLAGGGTGELFF.

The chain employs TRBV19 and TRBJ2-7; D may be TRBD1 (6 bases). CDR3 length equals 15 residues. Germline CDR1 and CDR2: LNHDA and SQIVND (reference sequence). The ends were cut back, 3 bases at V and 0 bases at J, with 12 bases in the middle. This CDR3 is CASSIGGTNSYEQYF. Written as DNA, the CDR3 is TGTGCCAGTAGTATCGGTGGGACAAACTCCTACGAGCAGTACTTC.

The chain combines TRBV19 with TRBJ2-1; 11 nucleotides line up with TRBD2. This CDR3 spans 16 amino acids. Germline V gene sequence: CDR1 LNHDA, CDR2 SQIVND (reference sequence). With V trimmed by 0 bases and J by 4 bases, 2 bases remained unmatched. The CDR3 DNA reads TGTGCCAGTAGTATAGATGCTAGCGGGGGGTACAATGAGCAGTTCTTC. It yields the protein CASSIDASGGYNEQFF.

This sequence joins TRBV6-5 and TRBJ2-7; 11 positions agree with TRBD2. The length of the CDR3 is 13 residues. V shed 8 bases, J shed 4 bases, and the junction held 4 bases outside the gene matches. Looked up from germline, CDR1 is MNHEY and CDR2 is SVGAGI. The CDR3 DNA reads TGTGCCAGCGGCCTAGCGGGAGGTTACGAGCAGTACTTC. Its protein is CASGLAGGYEQYF.

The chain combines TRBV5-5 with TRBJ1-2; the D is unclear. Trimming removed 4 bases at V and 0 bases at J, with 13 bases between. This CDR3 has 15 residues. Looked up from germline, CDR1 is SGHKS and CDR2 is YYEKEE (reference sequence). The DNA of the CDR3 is TGTGCCAGCAGCGGTGCATCCGAAGCTAACTATGGCTACACCTTC. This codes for CASSGASEANYGYTF. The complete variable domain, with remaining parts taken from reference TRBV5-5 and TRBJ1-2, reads DAGVTQSPTHLIKTRGQQVTLRCSPISGHKSVSWYQQVLGQGPQFIFQYYEKEERGRGNFPDRFSARQFPNYSSELNVNALLLGDSALYLCASSGASEANYGYTFGSGTRLTVV.

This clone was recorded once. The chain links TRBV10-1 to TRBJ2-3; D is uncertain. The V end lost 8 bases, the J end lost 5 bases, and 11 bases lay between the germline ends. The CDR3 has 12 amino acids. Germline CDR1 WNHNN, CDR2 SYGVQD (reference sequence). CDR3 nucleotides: TGCGCCAGCCTAACGATTCAAGATACGCAGTATTTT. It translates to CASLTIQDTQYF.

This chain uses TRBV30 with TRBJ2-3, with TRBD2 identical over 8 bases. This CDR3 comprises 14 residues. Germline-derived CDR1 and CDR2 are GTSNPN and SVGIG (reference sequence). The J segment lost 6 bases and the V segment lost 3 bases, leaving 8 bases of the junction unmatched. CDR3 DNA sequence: TGTGCCTGGAGACTGGCGGGAGGTTTCGATACGCAGTATTTT. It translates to CAWRLAGGFDTQYF.

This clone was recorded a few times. The CDR3 spells CASSFSGNQPQHF. DNA of the CDR3: TGTGCCAGCAGCTTCAGTGGCAATCAGCCCCAGCATTTT. The V and J genes are TRBV7-2 and TRBJ1-5; D is undetermined. This CDR3 spans 13 amino acids. V lost 3 bases, J lost 2 bases, and 5 bases lay in between. Germline CDR1 is SGHTA and CDR2 is FQGNSA.

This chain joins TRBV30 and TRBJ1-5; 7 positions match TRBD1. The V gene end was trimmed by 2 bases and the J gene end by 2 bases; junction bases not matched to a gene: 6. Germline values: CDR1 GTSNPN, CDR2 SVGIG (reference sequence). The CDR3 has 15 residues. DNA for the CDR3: TGTGCCTGGAGTCCCGGGACAGTAGGCAATCAGCCCCAGCATTTT. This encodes CAWSPGTVGNQPQHF.

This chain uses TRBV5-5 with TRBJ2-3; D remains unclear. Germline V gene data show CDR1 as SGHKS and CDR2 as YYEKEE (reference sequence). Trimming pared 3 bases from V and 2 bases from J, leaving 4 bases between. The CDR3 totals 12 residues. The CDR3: CASSSYTDTQYF. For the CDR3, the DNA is TGTGCCAGCAGCTCATACACAGATACGCAGTATTTT.

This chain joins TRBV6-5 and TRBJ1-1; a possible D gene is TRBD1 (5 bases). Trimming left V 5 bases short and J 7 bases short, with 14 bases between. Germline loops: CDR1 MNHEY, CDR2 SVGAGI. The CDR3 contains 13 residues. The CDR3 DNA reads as TGTGCCAGCAGTGGCGTCAGGGTATTTGAAGCTTTCTTT. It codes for CASSGVRVFEAFF.

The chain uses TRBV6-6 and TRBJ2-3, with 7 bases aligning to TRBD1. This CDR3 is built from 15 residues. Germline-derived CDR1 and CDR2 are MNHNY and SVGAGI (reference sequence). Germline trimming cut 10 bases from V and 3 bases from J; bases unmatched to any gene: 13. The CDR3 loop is CATLTGTVGTDTQYF. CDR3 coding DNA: TGTGCCACCCTAACCGGGACAGTGGGGACAGATACGCAGTATTTT.

DNA for the CDR3: TGTGCCAGCAGTTTAGGGGTGGGGAGTAATTCACCCCTCCACTTT. This gives the protein CASSLGVGSNSPLHF. The chain is built from TRBV28 and TRBJ1-6; D not resolved. Germline V lookup: CDR1 MDHEN, CDR2 SYDVKM. The germline V and J ends were trimmed by 2 bases and 6 bases, with 11 bases remaining between them. The CDR3 is made up of 15 amino acids.